This T cell receptor beta chain is drawn from a study of T-cell reconstitution after alpha-beta-depleted transplantation in children. This clonotype was seen a handful of times. Preparing the TCRbeta library involved the use of unique molecular identifiers. MiXCR, run by TCRdb on the PCR reads, gives a single entry per CDR3 protein. Here the sample spans fewer than 550,000 distinct CDR3 sequences, roughly 15% being singletons. The germline CDR1 and CDR2 sequences are ENHRY and SYGVKD. V was pared by 0 bases and J by 2 bases, with 15 bases between. This CDR3 has 17 residues. The V call is TRBV10-3, the J call TRBJ2-3; D tentatively reads TRBD1 or TRBD2 (7 bases each). The TCR originated in a boy under two years old who had a stem cell transplant for Wiskott-Aldrich syndrome, so the T cells may come from the graft donor. The input for sequencing was PBMCs, mostly from graft donor cells, taken 360 days after TCRalphabeta/CD19-depleted stem cell transplant. Written as DNA, the CDR3 is TGTGCCATCAGTGAGTCCCGAGCGGGGACAGACACAGATACGCAGTATTTT. Translation: CAISESRAGTDTDTQYF.